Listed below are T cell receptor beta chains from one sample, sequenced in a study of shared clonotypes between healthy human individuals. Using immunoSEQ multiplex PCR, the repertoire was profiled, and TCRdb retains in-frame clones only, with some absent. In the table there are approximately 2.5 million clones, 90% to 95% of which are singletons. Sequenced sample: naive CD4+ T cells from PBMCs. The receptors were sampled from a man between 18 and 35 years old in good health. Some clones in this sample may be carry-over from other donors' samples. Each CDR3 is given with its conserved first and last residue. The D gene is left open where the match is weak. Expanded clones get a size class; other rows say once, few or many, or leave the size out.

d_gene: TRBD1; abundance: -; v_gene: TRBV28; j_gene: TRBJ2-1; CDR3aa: CASSYRRTGINEQFF; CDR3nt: TGTGCCAGCAGCTACCGACGGACAGGGATCAATGAGCAGTTCTTC
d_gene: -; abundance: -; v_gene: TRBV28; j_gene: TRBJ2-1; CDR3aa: CASSFLSSYNEQFF; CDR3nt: TGTGCCAGCAGTTTCTTGTCGTCTTACAATGAGCAGTTCTTC
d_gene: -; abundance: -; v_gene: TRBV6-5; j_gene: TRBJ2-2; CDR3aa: CARTGELFF; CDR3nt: TGTGCCAGGACCGGGGAGCTGTTTTTT
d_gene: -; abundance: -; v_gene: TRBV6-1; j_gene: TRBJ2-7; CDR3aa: CASRGDSYEQYF; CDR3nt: TGTGCCAGCAGAGGAGACAGCTACGAGCAGTACTTC
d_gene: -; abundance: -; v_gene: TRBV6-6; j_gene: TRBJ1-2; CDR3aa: CATFLRDGNYGYTF; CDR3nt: TGTGCCACCTTTCTTAGGGACGGGAACTATGGCTACACCTTC
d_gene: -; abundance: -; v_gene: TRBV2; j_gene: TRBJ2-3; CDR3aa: CASRKSVAGGWDTQYF; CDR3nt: TGTGCCAGCAGGAAGTCGGTAGCTGGTGGTTGGGATACGCAGTATTTT
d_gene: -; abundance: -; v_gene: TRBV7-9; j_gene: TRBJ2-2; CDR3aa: CASSSHDTPNTGELFF; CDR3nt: TGTGCCAGCAGCTCGCATGACACACCGAACACCGGGGAGCTGTTTTTT
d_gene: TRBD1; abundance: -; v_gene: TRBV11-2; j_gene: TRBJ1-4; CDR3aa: CASSPRQGAGEKLFF; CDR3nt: TGTGCCAGCAGCCCGCGACAGGGGGCGGGGGAAAAACTGTTTTTT
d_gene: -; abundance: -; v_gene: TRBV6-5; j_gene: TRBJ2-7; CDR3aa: CASSALVGEQYF; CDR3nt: TGTGCCAGCAGCGCTCTAGTGGGCGAGCAGTACTTC
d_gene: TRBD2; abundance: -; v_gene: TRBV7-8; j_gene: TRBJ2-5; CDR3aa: CASSQGSGRVETQYF; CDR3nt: TGTGCCAGCAGCCAGGGTAGCGGGAGGGTTGAGACCCAGTACTTC
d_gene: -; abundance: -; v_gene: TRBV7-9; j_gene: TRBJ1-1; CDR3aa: CASSLDRGWMNTEAFF; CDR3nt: TGTGCCAGCAGCTTAGACCGAGGGTGGATGAACACTGAAGCTTTCTTT
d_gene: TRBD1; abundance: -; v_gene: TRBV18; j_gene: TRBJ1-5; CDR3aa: CASSPYPGQGNQPQHF; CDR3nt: TGTGCCAGCTCACCTTACCCGGGACAGGGGAATCAGCCCCAGCATTTT
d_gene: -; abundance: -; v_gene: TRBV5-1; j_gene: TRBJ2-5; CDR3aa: CASTLDSRTETQYF; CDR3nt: TGCGCCAGCACCTTGGACTCGCGGACGGAGACCCAGTACTTC
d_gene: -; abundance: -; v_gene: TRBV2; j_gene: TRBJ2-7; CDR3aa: CATRSGEVSYEQYF; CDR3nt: TGTGCCACCCGGTCGGGGGAGGTCTCCTACGAGCAGTACTTC
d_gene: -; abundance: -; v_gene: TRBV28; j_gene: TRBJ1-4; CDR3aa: CASSPLSGTEKLFF; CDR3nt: TGTGCCAGCAGTCCCCTGTCAGGGACGGAAAAACTGTTTTTT
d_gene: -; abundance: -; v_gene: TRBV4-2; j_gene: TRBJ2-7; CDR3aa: CASSPRHSSYEQYF; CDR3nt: TGTGCCAGCAGCCCACGTCACTCCAGCTACGAGCAGTACTTC
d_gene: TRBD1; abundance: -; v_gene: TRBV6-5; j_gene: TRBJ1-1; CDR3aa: CASSLNGQGGTEAFF; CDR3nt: TGTGCCAGCAGCCTCAACGGACAGGGAGGCACTGAAGCTTTCTTT
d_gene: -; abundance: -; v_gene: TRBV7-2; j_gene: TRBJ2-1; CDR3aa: CASSLMVYSGEQFF; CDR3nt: TGTGCCAGCAGCTTAATGGTTTACTCGGGGGAGCAGTTCTTC
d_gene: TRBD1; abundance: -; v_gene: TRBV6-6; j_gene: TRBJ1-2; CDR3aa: CASSYGQVDGYTF; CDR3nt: TGTGCCAGCAGTTACGGACAGGTTGATGGCTACACCTTC
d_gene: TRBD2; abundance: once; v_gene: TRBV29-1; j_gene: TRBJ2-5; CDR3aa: CSVDELAGAGETQYF; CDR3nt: TGCAGCGTTGATGAGCTAGCGGGAGCAGGTGAGACCCAGTACTTC
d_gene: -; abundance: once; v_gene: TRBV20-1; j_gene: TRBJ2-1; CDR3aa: CSARENEQFF; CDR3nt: TGCAGTGCTCGCGAGAATGAGCAGTTCTTC
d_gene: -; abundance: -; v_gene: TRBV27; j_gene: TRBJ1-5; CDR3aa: CASSLTGNQPQHF; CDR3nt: TGTGCCAGCAGTTTGACAGGAAATCAGCCCCAGCATTTT
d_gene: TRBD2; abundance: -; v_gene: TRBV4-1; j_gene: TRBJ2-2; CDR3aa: CASTPRLPGLADLNTGELFF; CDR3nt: TGCGCCAGCACCCCCCGACTACCGGGACTAGCGGACCTGAACACCGGGGAGCTGTTTTTT
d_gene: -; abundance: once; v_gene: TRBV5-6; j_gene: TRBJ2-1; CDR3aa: CASSLDPSNEQFF; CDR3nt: TGTGCCAGCAGCTTAGATCCAAGCAATGAGCAGTTCTTC
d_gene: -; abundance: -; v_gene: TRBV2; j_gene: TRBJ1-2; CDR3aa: CAAGGSNYGYTF; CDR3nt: TGTGCGGCCGGGGGGTCCAACTATGGCTACACCTTC
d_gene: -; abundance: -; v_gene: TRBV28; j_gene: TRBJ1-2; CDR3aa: CASSSGPQGNYGYTF; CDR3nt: TGTGCCAGCAGTTCCGGTCCGCAGGGTAACTATGGCTACACCTTC
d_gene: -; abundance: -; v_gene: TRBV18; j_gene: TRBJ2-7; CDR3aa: CASSRPGEAYEQYF; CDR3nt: TGTGCCAGCTCACGGCCAGGGGAGGCCTACGAGCAGTACTTC
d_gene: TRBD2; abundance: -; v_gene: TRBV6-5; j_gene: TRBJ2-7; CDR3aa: CASSYSSGRVYEQYF; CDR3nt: TGTGCCAGCAGTTACTCGAGCGGGAGGGTGTACGAGCAGTACTTC
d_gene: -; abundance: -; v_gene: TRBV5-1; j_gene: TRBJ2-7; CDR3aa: CASSLSLDSIYEQYF; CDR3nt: TGCGCCAGCAGCTTGTCTCTGGACAGTATTTACGAGCAGTACTTC
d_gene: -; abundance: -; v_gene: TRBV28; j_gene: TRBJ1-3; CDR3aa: CASSLGGSNSGNTIYF; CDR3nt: TGTGCCAGCAGTTTAGGAGGTAGCAACTCTGGAAACACCATATATTTT
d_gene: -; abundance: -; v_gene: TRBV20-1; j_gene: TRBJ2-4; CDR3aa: CSARDWGDVHF; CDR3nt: TGCAGTGCTAGAGATTGGGGTGATGTCCACTTC
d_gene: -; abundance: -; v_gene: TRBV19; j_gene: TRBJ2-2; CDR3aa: CASMPSGAGELFF; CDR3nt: TGTGCCAGTATGCCGTCCGGGGCGGGGGAGCTGTTTTTT
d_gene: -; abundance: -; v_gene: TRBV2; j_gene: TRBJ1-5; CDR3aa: CASSRGQIKIRGNQPQHF; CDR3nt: TGTGCCAGCAGCCGAGGACAGATCAAAATTCGGGGCAATCAGCCCCAGCATTTT
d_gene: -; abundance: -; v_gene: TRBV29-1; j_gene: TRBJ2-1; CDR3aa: CSASDNEQFF; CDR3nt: TGCAGCGCTAGCGACAATGAGCAGTTCTTC
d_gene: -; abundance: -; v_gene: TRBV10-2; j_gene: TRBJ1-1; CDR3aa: CASSGTINTEAFF; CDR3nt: TGCGCCAGCTCCGGCACCATTAACACTGAAGCTTTCTTT
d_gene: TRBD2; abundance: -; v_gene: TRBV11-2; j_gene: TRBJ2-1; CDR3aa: CASSTVAGNNEQFF; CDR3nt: TGTGCCAGCAGCACGGTAGCGGGGAACAATGAGCAGTTCTTC
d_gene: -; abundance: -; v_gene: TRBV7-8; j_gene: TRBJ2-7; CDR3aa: CASRRSRGNRDEQYF; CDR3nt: TGTGCCAGCAGGAGGAGTAGGGGCAACCGGGACGAGCAGTACTTC
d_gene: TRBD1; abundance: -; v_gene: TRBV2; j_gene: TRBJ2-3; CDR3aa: CASSIAQGADTQYF; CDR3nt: TGTGCCAGCAGTATAGCCCAGGGGGCTGATACGCAGTATTTT
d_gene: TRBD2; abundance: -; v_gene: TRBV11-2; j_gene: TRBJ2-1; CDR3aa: CASSLLAGAQNEQFF; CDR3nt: TGTGCCAGCAGCTTACTAGCGGGAGCCCAGAATGAGCAGTTCTTC
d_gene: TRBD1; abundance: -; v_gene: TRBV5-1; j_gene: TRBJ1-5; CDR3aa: CASSSTGVGQPQHF; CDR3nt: TGCGCCAGCAGCTCGACAGGGGTCGGGCAGCCCCAGCATTTT
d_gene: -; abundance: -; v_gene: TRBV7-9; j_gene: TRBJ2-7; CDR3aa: CASSSFGGQELSYEQYF; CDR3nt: TGTGCCAGCAGCTCATTTGGAGGGCAGGAACTCTCCTACGAGCAGTACTTC
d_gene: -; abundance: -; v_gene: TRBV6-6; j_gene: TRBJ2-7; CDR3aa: CASSLYGGAGFEQYF; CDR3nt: TGTGCCAGCAGTCTATACGGTGGTGCGGGTTTCGAGCAGTACTTC